The source of this TCR beta chain is a study of Tregs in tolerant kidney transplant recipients (dated 2019 in TCRdb). Regarding the research as a whole: Before combined kidney and bone marrow transplantation, this study identified donor-specific regulatory T cells using TCRbeta sequencing and then followed those same cells after transplant. In a few healthy controls, several methods of expanding Tregs specific for an allogeneic donor were compared by TCRbeta repertoire sequencing.

The study at large found these results: Although technical replication error seemed to be minimal, the question of biological reproducibility was not addressed directly. The most biologically relevant and donor-specific TCRbeta repertoire appeared to be identified by expanding Tregs with activated donor B cells. Because the study included only a small number of patients, the results must be confirmed in larger populations and under other immunosuppression protocols.

A word on this clone: This receptor's antigen is unknown. No base qualities exist here, and no much larger clone lies one base off it.

For TCRbeta CDR3 sequencing, genomic DNA from the sorted cells was extracted using the QIAGEN DNeasy Blood and Tissue Kit. High-throughput TCRbeta CDR3 sequencing was carried out commercially through immunoSEQ, with PCR amplification with bias correction and internal controls included. The paper's processing steps were these. Unique productive TCRbeta sequences were defined by CDR3 nucleotide sequence where primers matched, otherwise by CDR3 amino acid sequence with Vbeta and Jbeta genes. As a correction for sorting error, sequences shared between sorted populations at a frequency ratio of 2:1 or less were discarded, and the remaining shared sequences were assigned to the higher population. A sequence counted as donor-reactive if, in CFSE-low cells, the sequence had a frequency of at least 0.01% and was expanded at least 5-fold compared with unstimulated cells. Repertoire divergence was quantified by Jensen-Shannon divergence calculated from the top 100 TCRbeta sequences ranked by frequency. For samples with multiple sequencing runs, sorting error was corrected separately for each run before the runs were pooled. What TCRdb holds here is the immuneACCESS table cut down to in-frame rearrangements. Part of the clones is not present; checked against another copy, under half of the missing clones reflect an unresolved V gene, and the others are unexplained. V and J calls and clone size are copied from that table; D and trimming were computed from the DNA. The sample table contains some 69,000 clones; only one count was recorded for about 83% of them. Roughly 4% of the sample belongs to the ten largest clones.

Unstimulated Tregs (CD4+CD25+CD127-), CD4+ non-Tregs (CD4+CD25-), CD4 and CD8 cells were FACS-sorted from thawed PBMCs. Blood from healthy controls was obtained either from healthy volunteers or as purchased buffy coats. Healthy control blood was processed by Ficoll density gradient to PBMCs and cryopreserved; patient PBMCs were collected before and after transplant. V is pruned by 3 bases and J by 1 base, leaving 6 bases of the junction without a gene match. CDR1 SGHNT and CDR2 YYREEE are derived from the germline V gene (reference sequence). There are 17 amino acids in the CDR3, from cysteine to phenylalanine inclusive. Of all the DNA, just the CDR3 is kept, 51 bases in frame from base 1.

The sequenced material came from CD4+ T cells from blood. This chain joins TRBV5-4 to TRBJ2-2; a stretch of 10 junction bases matches TRBD2. The TCR sequence derives from a human donor in good health. The DNA sequence follows: TGTGCCAGCAGCTGGGGGACTAGCGTTCTGAACACCGGGGAGCTGTTTTTT. Its protein reads: CASSWGTSVLNTGELFF.